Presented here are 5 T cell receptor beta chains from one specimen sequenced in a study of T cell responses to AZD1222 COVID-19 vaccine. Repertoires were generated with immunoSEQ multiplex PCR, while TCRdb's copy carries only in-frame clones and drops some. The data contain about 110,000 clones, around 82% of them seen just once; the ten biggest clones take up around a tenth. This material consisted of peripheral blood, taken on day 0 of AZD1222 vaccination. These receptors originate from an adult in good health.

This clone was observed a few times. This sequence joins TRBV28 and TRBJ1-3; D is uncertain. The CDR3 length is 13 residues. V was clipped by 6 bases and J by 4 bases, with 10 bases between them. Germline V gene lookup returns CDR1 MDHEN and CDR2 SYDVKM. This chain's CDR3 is CASSPLAGNTIYF. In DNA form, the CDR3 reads TGTGCCAGCAGCCCTCTGGCAGGAAACACCATATATTTT.

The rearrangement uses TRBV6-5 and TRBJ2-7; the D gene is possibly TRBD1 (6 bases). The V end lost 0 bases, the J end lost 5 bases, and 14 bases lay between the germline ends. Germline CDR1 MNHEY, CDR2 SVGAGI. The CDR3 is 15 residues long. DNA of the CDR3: TGTGCCAGCAGTTACTCCCAGGGACATAGGGACGAGCAGTACTTC. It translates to CASSYSQGHRDEQYF.

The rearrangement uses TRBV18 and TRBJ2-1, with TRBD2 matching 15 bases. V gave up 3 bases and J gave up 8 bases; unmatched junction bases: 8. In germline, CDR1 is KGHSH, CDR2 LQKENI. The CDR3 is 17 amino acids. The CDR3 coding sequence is TGTGCCAGCTCACCTCCCGGACTAGCGGGGGGGACCGATGAGCAGTTCTTC. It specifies CASSPPGLAGGTDEQFF.

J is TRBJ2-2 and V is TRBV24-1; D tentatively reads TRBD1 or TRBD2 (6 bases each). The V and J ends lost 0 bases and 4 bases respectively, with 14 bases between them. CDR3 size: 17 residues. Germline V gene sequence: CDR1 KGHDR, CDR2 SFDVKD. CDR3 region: CATSDLRRGQSTGELFF. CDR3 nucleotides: TGTGCCACCAGTGATTTGAGGCGGGGACAATCCACCGGGGAGCTGTTTTTT.

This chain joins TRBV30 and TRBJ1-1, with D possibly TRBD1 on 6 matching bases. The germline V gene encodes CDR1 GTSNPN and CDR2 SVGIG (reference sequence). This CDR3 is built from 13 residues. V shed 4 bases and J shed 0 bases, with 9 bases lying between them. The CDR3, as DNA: TGTGCCTGGACGAGGACAGTGAACACTGAAGCTTTCTTT. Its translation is CAWTRTVNTEAFF.